These T cell receptor beta chains were read from a single sample in a study of chemoradiotherapy in HPV16-positive cancers. The data were produced by immunoSEQ multiplex PCR, yet TCRdb's version contains in-frame clones alone and is incomplete. This repertoire shows approximately 15,000 clones, around four fifths found once; its top ten account for under 1.5%. Collection of the sample occurred from a patient who underwent chemoradiotherapy. These receptors all stem from a human donor with HPV-associated anogenital cancer. Each CDR3 is given with its conserved first and last residue. A D gene is named only where the DNA matches it firmly. Size values are once, few and many counts, or a class for expanded clones, and some rows have none.

NA	TRBV27	NA	TRBJ2-2	12	CASSRDTGELFF	TGTGCCAGCAGTAGAGACACCGGGGAGCTGTTTTTT
NA	TRBV4-3	TRBD1	TRBJ2-3	15	CASSPGTATADTQYF	TGCGCCAGCAGCCCCGGGACAGCCACGGCAGATACGCAGTATTTT
once	TRBV10-3	NA	TRBJ1-2	13	CAISGELIYGYTF	TGTGCCATCAGTGGGGAGTTAATCTATGGCTACACCTTC
NA	TRBV9	NA	TRBJ2-2	14	CASKRSGNTGELFF	TGTGCCAGCAAGCGGAGCGGGAACACCGGGGAGCTGTTTTTT
NA	TRBV30	TRBD1	TRBJ1-1	14	CAWSSGTGDTEAFF	TGTGCCTGGTCATCCGGGACAGGGGACACTGAAGCTTTCTTT
NA	TRBV29-1	NA	TRBJ2-7	15	CSVVRIELPFYEQYF	TGCAGCGTTGTTCGAATTGAGCTACCGTTCTACGAGCAGTACTTC
NA	TRBV5-5	NA	TRBJ1-2	13	CASSLASNYGYTF	TGTGCCAGCAGCCTCGCCTCTAACTATGGCTACACCTTC
NA	TRBV10-3	NA	TRBJ1-1	14	CAIRRNQGDTEAFF	TGTGCCATCAGACGCAATCAGGGTGACACTGAAGCTTTCTTT
NA	TRBV7-3	NA	TRBJ1-1	13	CASSSGTTTEAFF	TGTGCCAGCAGCTCCGGGACAACCACTGAAGCTTTCTTT
few	TRBV7-9	NA	TRBJ2-7	12	CASSSMPYEQYF	TGTGCCAGCTCCAGCATGCCCTACGAGCAGTACTTC
NA	TRBV14	NA	TRBJ1-2	13	CASSQDIGYGYTF	TGTGCCAGCAGCCAAGATATAGGTTATGGCTACACCTTC
NA	TRBV9	TRBD1	TRBJ1-1	13	CASSGDREAEAFF	TGTGCCAGCAGCGGGGACAGGGAGGCTGAAGCTTTCTTT
once	TRBV7-2	NA	TRBJ2-5	16	CASSLQFGGRAETQYF	TGTGCCAGCAGCTTACAATTTGGGGGGCGAGCGGAGACCCAGTACTTC
NA	TRBV19	NA	TRBJ2-7	15	CASSISADPGYEQYF	TGTGCCAGTAGTATATCGGCAGATCCGGGCTACGAGCAGTACTTC
NA	TRBV9	NA	TRBJ2-5	14	CASSVGGNQETQYF	TGTGCCAGCAGCGTAGGAGGTAACCAAGAGACCCAGTACTTC
NA	TRBV4-1	NA	TRBJ2-5	15	CASSPNEGGRETQYF	TGCGCCAGCAGCCCTAACGAGGGGGGCCGAGAGACCCAGTACTTC
once	TRBV6-1	TRBD1	TRBJ2-1	16	CASSGRDRGSFNEQFF	TGTGCCAGCAGTGGGAGGGACAGGGGGTCTTTTAATGAGCAGTTCTTC
NA	TRBV18	TRBD1	TRBJ2-5	14	CASSPTGGQETQYF	TGTGCCAGCTCACCGACAGGGGGCCAAGAGACCCAGTACTTC
NA	TRBV29-1	NA	TRBJ1-1	13	CSVEPGGGTEAFF	TGCAGCGTTGAACCCGGGGGCGGCACTGAAGCTTTCTTT
NA	TRBV11-2	TRBD2	TRBJ2-5	15	CASSTEAGAGETQYF	TGTGCCAGCAGCACCGAAGCGGGGGCGGGGGAGACCCAGTACTTC
few	TRBV5-1	TRBD1	TRBJ2-3	16	CASSPNPDRDTDTQYF	TGCGCCAGCAGCCCGAATCCCGACAGGGACACAGATACGCAGTATTTT
NA	TRBV9	NA	TRBJ2-7	15	CASSVGTGTSYEQYF	TGTGCCAGCAGCGTAGGTACGGGCACTTCCTACGAGCAGTACTTC
NA	TRBV2	NA	TRBJ1-5	15	CATARGGNSNQPQHF	TGTGCCACCGCCCGCGGTGGGAATAGCAATCAGCCCCAGCATTTT
NA	TRBV18	TRBD2	TRBJ2-2	16	CASSPASGGPSGELFF	TGTGCCAGCTCACCAGCGAGCGGGGGGCCCTCCGGGGAGCTGTTTTTT
NA	TRBV5-1	NA	TRBJ1-2	14	CASRREGTGTGYTF	TGCGCCAGCAGACGCGAGGGTACCGGGACCGGCTACACCTTC
NA	TRBV6-5	NA	TRBJ1-5	14	CASRNTGADQPQHF	TGTGCCAGCAGGAACACGGGGGCCGATCAGCCCCAGCATTTT
NA	TRBV5-1	TRBD1	TRBJ1-1	15	CASSSTTGLSTEAFF	TGCGCCAGCAGTTCTACGACAGGGCTGAGCACTGAAGCTTTCTTT
NA	TRBV28	TRBD1	TRBJ1-1	15	CASSRINRGSTEAFF	TGTGCCAGCAGCCGAATTAACAGGGGTAGCACTGAAGCTTTCTTT
NA	TRBV7-2	NA	TRBJ1-6	16	CASSLTFRTELSPLHF	TGTGCCAGCAGCTTAACCTTTAGGACGGAACTTTCACCCCTCCACTTT
NA	TRBV5-1	NA	TRBJ1-1	11	CASSMGAEAFF	TGCGCCAGCAGCATGGGAGCTGAAGCTTTCTTT
NA	TRBV7-2	NA	TRBJ2-1	17	CASSLTGGGLGYNEQFF	TGTGCCAGCAGCTTAACCGGGGGAGGATTGGGGTACAATGAGCAGTTCTTC
NA	TRBV30	TRBD1	TRBJ1-4	13	CACVGTGDEKLFF	TGTGCCTGCGTGGGGACAGGGGATGAAAAACTGTTTTTT
NA	TRBV18	NA	TRBJ2-2	18	CASSPRGPGGPNTGELFF	TGTGCCAGCTCACCACGTGGCCCCGGGGGCCCAAACACCGGGGAGCTGTTTTTT
NA	TRBV5-6	NA	TRBJ1-1	12	CASSLEGTEAFF	TGTGCCAGCAGCTTGGAGGGGACTGAAGCTTTCTTT
NA	TRBV29-1	TRBD2	TRBJ2-3	16	CSVLGTSGGLADTQYF	TGCAGCGTTCTAGGGACTAGCGGGGGGTTGGCAGATACGCAGTATTTT
NA	TRBV4-2	NA	TRBJ2-3	16	CASSLGDLGSADTQYF	TGTGCCAGCAGCCTGGGGGACTTAGGCTCGGCAGATACGCAGTATTTT
NA	TRBV7-2	TRBD2	TRBJ2-5	17	CASSSGLAGGLSETQYF	TGTGCCAGCAGCTCGGGACTAGCGGGGGGCCTTAGCGAGACCCAGTACTTC
NA	TRBV7-9	NA	TRBJ2-7	13	CASSPPGTYEQYF	TGTGCCAGCAGCCCACCGGGAACCTACGAGCAGTACTTC
once	TRBV7-2	TRBD1	TRBJ1-2	16	CASSPGGQGAFYGYTF	TGTGCCAGCAGCCCAGGGGGACAGGGGGCCTTCTATGGCTACACCTTC
NA	TRBV10-1	NA	TRBJ1-5	14	CASSAGDSNQPQHF	TGCGCCAGCAGCGCAGGGGACAGCAATCAGCCCCAGCATTTT